A selection of T cell receptor beta chains follows, all from one sample in a study of blood T cell repertoires in COVID-19. The repertoire was sequenced with immunoSEQ multiplex PCR; TCRdb's copy has only in-frame clones and lacks some. The sample yields a few hundred thousand clones, roughly 88% seen once. Sequenced input: peripheral blood. The receptors were gathered from a woman aged 45-59 years with acute or convalescent COVID-19. Both conserved end residues are part of each CDR3. D genes are given only for firm matches. Clone size is not always given. Where it is, it says once, few, many or a class for expanded clones.

v_gene	abundance	j_gene	d_gene	CDR3aa	CDR3nt
TRBV19	NA	TRBJ2-1	NA	CATRGGQVNNEQFF	TGTGCCACTAGGGGGGGACAGGTAAATAATGAGCAGTTCTTC
TRBV5-5	NA	TRBJ1-2	NA	CASSRDGAGSEDGYTF	TGTGCCAGCAGCAGGGATGGTGCGGGGTCTGAAGATGGCTACACCTTC
TRBV18	NA	TRBJ1-1	NA	CASSPRGMNTEAFF	TGTGCCAGCTCACCAAGGGGAATGAACACTGAAGCTTTCTTT
TRBV2	NA	TRBJ1-5	TRBD1	CASRVGQGGQPQHF	TGTGCCAGCAGAGTCGGACAGGGGGGTCAGCCCCAGCATTTT
TRBV6-2/TRBV6-3	NA	TRBJ1-1	NA	CASSYYRAEAFF	TGTGCCAGCAGTTACTACAGGGCTGAAGCTTTCTTT
TRBV18	NA	TRBJ1-3	NA	CASSYLAADRSGNTIYF	TGTGCCAGCTCCTACCTAGCCGCGGACCGCTCTGGAAACACCATATATTTT
TRBV28	NA	TRBJ1-2	TRBD1	CASSPLMEGARGYTF	TGTGCCAGCAGTCCCCTCATGGAGGGGGCTAGGGGCTACACCTTC
TRBV3-1/TRBV3-2	NA	TRBJ1-2	NA	CASSQYPIANYGYTF	TGTGCCAGCAGCCAATACCCTATAGCTAACTATGGCTACACCTTC
TRBV6-5	few	TRBJ1-2	NA	CASKGARGTNYGYTF	TGTGCCAGCAAAGGGGCCAGGGGCACAAACTATGGCTACACCTTC
TRBV24-1	NA	TRBJ2-4	TRBD1	CATSETTGTGLAKNIQYF	TGTGCCACCAGTGAAACGACTGGGACAGGCTTAGCCAAAAACATTCAGTACTTC
TRBV5-5	NA	TRBJ2-7	TRBD1	CASSPGTGAYEQYF	TGTGCCAGCAGCCCGGGGACAGGGGCCTACGAGCAGTACTTC
TRBV4-2	NA	TRBJ2-5	TRBD2	CASSASGGQETQYF	TGTGCCAGCAGCGCTAGCGGGGGCCAAGAGACCCAGTACTTC
TRBV5-8	few	TRBJ1-5	TRBD1	CASSRDRRGNQPQHF	TGTGCCAGCAGCCGGGACAGACGGGGTAATCAGCCCCAGCATTTT
TRBV5-1	NA	TRBJ1-4	TRBD1	CASSRDRENEKLFF	TGCGCCAGCAGCAGGGACAGGGAAAATGAAAAACTGTTTTTT
TRBV30	few	TRBJ2-7	NA	CAWSEQRYYEQYF	TGTGCCTGGAGTGAACAGAGATACTACGAGCAGTACTTC
TRBV12-5	few	TRBJ1-1	TRBD1	CASAPGTVNTEAFF	TGTGCTAGTGCCCCGGGGACAGTGAACACTGAAGCTTTCTTT
TRBV18	NA	TRBJ1-4	NA	CASSPTRTGEKLFF	TGTGCCAGCTCACCAACGCGAACTGGTGAAAAACTGTTTTTT
TRBV19	NA	TRBJ2-7	NA	CASSIKERAYEQYF	TGTGCCAGTAGTATAAAGGAGCGGGCGTACGAGCAGTACTTC
TRBV5-6	NA	TRBJ2-7	TRBD1	CASSDLTGELKNEQYF	TGTGCCAGCAGCGACCTGACAGGGGAGTTGAAAAACGAGCAGTACTTC
TRBV19	once	TRBJ1-1	TRBD1	CASSIAGTGNTEAFF	TGTGCCAGTAGTATTGCCGGGACAGGGAACACTGAAGCTTTCTTT
TRBV6-2/TRBV6-3	NA	TRBJ1-5	NA	CASSYAGQLSHQPQHF	TGTGCCAGCAGTTACGCGGGGCAGTTATCTCATCAGCCCCAGCATTTT
TRBV7-8	NA	TRBJ1-6	NA	CASSSKVLAGVNSPLHF	TGTGCCAGCAGCTCCAAGGTTCTGGCAGGGGTTAATTCACCCCTCCACTTT
TRBV15	NA	TRBJ2-5	TRBD2	CATTSLAGGKTQYF	TGTGCCACCACTTCACTAGCGGGAGGGAAGACCCAGTACTTC
TRBV4-1	NA	TRBJ1-6	NA	CASSQMSSYNSPLHF	TGCGCCAGCAGCCAAATGAGCTCCTATAATTCACCCCTCCACTTT
TRBV5-1	NA	TRBJ2-7	TRBD1	CASSLMAGSAQGVIYEQYF	TGCGCCAGCAGCTTGATGGCGGGTTCCGCTCAGGGGGTAATTTACGAGCAGTACTTC
TRBV4-1	NA	TRBJ1-1	NA	CASSQGGSTEAFF	TGCGCCAGCAGCCAGGGAGGGAGCACTGAAGCTTTCTTT
TRBV11-1	NA	TRBJ1-1	NA	CASSFGRGNTEAFF	TGTGCCAGCAGCTTTGGACGGGGGAACACTGAAGCTTTCTTT
TRBV5-6	NA	TRBJ2-5	TRBD2	CASSLAVRAGAQETQYF	TGTGCCAGCAGCTTGGCCGTCCGAGCGGGAGCCCAAGAGACCCAGTACTTC
TRBV6-6	NA	TRBJ2-5	NA	CASSYSAGTSETQYF	TGTGCCAGCAGTTACTCTGCAGGAACTTCTGAGACCCAGTACTTC
TRBV4-1	NA	TRBJ1-5	NA	CASSQVDMGLSNQPQHF	TGCGCCAGCAGCCAAGTTGATATGGGCCTCAGCAATCAGCCCCAGCATTTT
TRBV2	NA	TRBJ2-5	NA	CASSDYGPSLGKTQYF	TGTGCCAGCAGTGATTATGGACCGAGCCTCGGGAAGACCCAGTACTTC
TRBV7-9	NA	TRBJ2-5	TRBD2	CASSFPSGGVQETQYF	TGTGCCAGCAGCTTCCCTAGCGGGGGCGTGCAAGAGACCCAGTACTTC
TRBV5-1	NA	TRBJ2-5	NA	CASSSTPLAGTKETQYF	TGCGCCAGCAGCTCTACCCCTTTAGCCGGGACAAAAGAGACCCAGTACTTC
TRBV9	NA	TRBJ2-3	NA	CASSVGTSTDTQYF	TGTGCCAGCAGCGTAGGTACAAGCACAGATACGCAGTATTTT
TRBV28	NA	TRBJ2-3	TRBD2	CASSLMTSTDTQYF	TGTGCCAGCAGTTTAATGACTAGCACGGATACGCAGTATTTT
TRBV29-1	NA	TRBJ2-7	NA	CSAALAPSLYEQYF	TGCAGCGCCGCCCTAGCCCCATCCCTCTACGAGCAGTACTTC